The 19 T cell receptor beta chains given below trace back to one sample, sequenced in a study of response to subunit inactivated influenza vaccine. Using its own MiXCR run on the RT-PCR reads, TCRdb lists one record per CDR3 protein. This sample has 500,000 to 550,000 distinct CDR3 sequences, with around 25% found just once. This sample was also put to use in a study of T cells expressing NK-cell markers. From that study: 5'RACE template switching with UMIs generated TCR beta cDNA.

Sequences were derived from CD4+ T cells sorted from PBMCs, sampled 12 days after vaccination. The receptor set was obtained from a man between 45 and 60 years old who received an inactivated influenza vaccine.

The rearrangement links TRBV7-2 to TRBJ2-5, with D perhaps being TRBD1 or TRBD2 (5 bases each). The V gene lost 3 bases and the J gene lost 3 bases, with 11 bases spanning the gap. This CDR3 comprises 14 residues. In germline, CDR1 is SGHTA, CDR2 FQGNSA. The CDR3 reads CASSFYGAEETQYF. CDR3 coding DNA: TGTGCCAGCAGCTTCTACGGGGCCGAAGAGACCCAGTACTTC.

This clonotype showed up just a few times. The chain has TRBV5-1 and TRBJ2-5; the D is unclear. Germline CDR1 is SGHRS and CDR2 is YFSETQ. CDR3 length: 14 amino acids. V lost 4 bases to trimming and J lost 5 bases, with 15 bases between them. The CDR3 DNA sequence: TGCGCCAGCAGCAGAGGAGTACCAATGGAGACCCAGTACTTC. This translates into CASSRGVPMETQYF.

This CDR3 reads CASSLGRGPGEKLFF. The CDR3, as DNA: TGTGCCAGCAGCTTAGGCCGCGGGCCGGGGGAAAAACTGTTTTTT. The chain employs TRBV7-2 and TRBJ1-4, with D unclear. The CDR3 is 15 residues long. V was trimmed by 1 base and J by 8 bases, leaving 14 bases between them. In germline, CDR1 is SGHTA, CDR2 FQGNSA.

There are a few counts of this clonotype. The chain carries TRBV7-9 and TRBJ1-4, with D perhaps TRBD1 (6 bases). The germline V gene has CDR1 SEHNR and CDR2 FQNEAQ (reference sequence). The V end lost 7 bases, the J end lost 10 bases, and 19 bases lay between the germline ends. CDR3 length: 14 residues. CDR3 region: CASTPGTLKGKLFF. The CDR3 bases are TGTGCCAGCACCCCCGGGACACTGAAGGGAAAACTGTTTTTT.

CDR3 sequence reads: CASSQIRGVFETQYF. CDR3 coding DNA: TGTGCCAGCAGCCAAATACGGGGAGTGTTCGAGACCCAGTACTTC. The chain uses TRBV7-6 and TRBJ2-5, with D perhaps TRBD2 (5 bases). Germline CDR1 SGHVS, CDR2 FNYEAQ. The CDR3 is 15 amino acids. Trimming took off 5 bases at V and 5 bases at J, with 18 bases between the two ends.

A few counts support this clonotype. The genes are TRBV3-1 and TRBJ1-3, with a possible D match to TRBD1 (5 bases). The germline V gene encodes CDR1 LGHDT and CDR2 YNNKEL (reference sequence). Trimming removed 1 base at V and 0 bases at J, with 10 bases between. The CDR3 has 16 amino acids. The CDR3 region has the DNA TGTGCCAGCAGCCAAGGACAGCCGTTCTCTGGAAACACCATATATTTT. It encodes CASSQGQPFSGNTIYF.

A few counts support this clonotype. The chain combines TRBV3-1 with TRBJ2-1; D is possibly TRBD1 (6 bases). The germline gives CDR1 LGHDT, CDR2 YNNKEL (reference sequence). With 2 bases removed from V and 7 bases from J, the gap between germline ends came to 18 bases. The CDR3 consists of 16 residues. The CDR3 is CASSQSSVGARNEQFF. CDR3 nucleotides: TGTGCCAGCAGCCAATCCTCGGTGGGGGCAAGGAATGAGCAGTTCTTC.

Concerning this clonotype itself: At one end the junction does not follow the germline gene, possibly because of a read error. This chain joins TRBV12-3 or TRBV12-4 and TRBJ1-3, with D perhaps matching TRBD1 (5 bases). CDR3 length: 14 amino acids. The CDR3 region is CASRATVDGNTIHF. CDR3 in DNA: TGTGCCAGCAGGGCGACAGTAGATGGAAACACCATACATTTT.

The chain uses TRBV5-1 and TRBJ2-7; D perhaps matches TRBD1 (6 bases). Trimming removed 7 bases from V and 6 bases from J, with 14 bases in between. CDR1 is SGHRS and CDR2 is YFSETQ in the germline V gene. This CDR3 spans 12 amino acids. The CDR3 is CASGLTRGEQYF. For the CDR3, the DNA is TGCGCCAGCGGCCTAACCAGGGGCGAGCAGTACTTC. Variable domain in full (rest from reference TRBV5-1 and TRBJ2-7): KAGVTQTPRYLIKTRGQQVTLSCSPISGHRSVSWYQQTPGQGLQFLFEYFSETQRNKGNFPGRFSGRQFSNSRSEMNVSTLELGDSALYLCASGLTRGEQYFGPGTRLTVT.

There are many counts of this clonotype. The chain recombines TRBV5-1 with TRBJ1-1; possible D gene TRBD1, 5 bases. The CDR3 is 15 amino acids. Germline V CDR1 and CDR2: SGHRS, YFSETQ. Trimming pared 4 bases from V and 4 bases from J, leaving 17 bases between. The CDR3, as DNA: TGCGCCAGCAGCCTACAAGGATGGGGACCCACTGAAGCTTTCTTT. Its protein product is CASSLQGWGPTEAFF.

This chain links TRBV12-3 or TRBV12-4 with TRBJ2-6; TRBD1 might be the D (5 bases). The CDR3 loop spans 16 amino acids. V lost 3 bases, J lost 1 base, and 10 bases lay in between. CDR3 region: CASSLGRRSGANVLTF. The CDR3 DNA sequence: TGTGCCAGCAGTTTGGGGCGGCGATCTGGGGCCAACGTCCTGACTTTC.

V gene TRBV6-2 or TRBV6-3 combines with J gene TRBJ2-1; D is perhaps TRBD1 (6 bases). Germline CDR1 and CDR2: MNHEY and SVGEGT. This CDR3 comprises 13 residues. Trimming shortened V by 4 bases and J by 10 bases, and 14 bases separated the two germline ends. CDR3 in DNA: TGTGCCAGCAGTTCGTGGACAGTTCAGGAGCAGTTCTTC. The encoded protein is CASSSWTVQEQFF.

This clonotype was counted a few times. V is TRBV5-1 and J is TRBJ2-3; no clear D. The CDR3 has 13 residues. CDR1 is SGHRS and CDR2 is YFSETQ in the germline V gene. Trimming shortened V by 0 bases and J by 4 bases, and 6 bases separated the two germline ends. Here the CDR3 DNA reads TGCGCCAGCAGCTTGGAGTTCCCAGATACGCAGTATTTT. Protein sequence: CASSLEFPDTQYF.

This chain links TRBV7-8 with TRBJ2-2, with a weak D call TRBD1 (6 bases). Germline CDR1 SGHVS, CDR2 FQNEAQ. The CDR3 is 13 residues long. The V gene lost 9 bases and the J gene lost 1 base, with 9 bases spanning the gap. CDR3 DNA sequence: TGTGCCAGTACAGGGTGGAACACCGGGGAGCTGTTTTTT. This codes for CASTGWNTGELFF. The whole variable domain, remainder taken from reference TRBV7-8 and TRBJ2-2, is GAGVSQSPRYKVAKRGQDVALRCDPISGHVSLFWYQQALGQGPEFLTYFQNEAQLDKSGLPSDRFFAERPEGSVSTLKIQRTQQEDSAVYLCASTGWNTGELFFGEGSRLTVL.

This clonotype has a count of ten or more. V gene TRBV5-1 combines with J gene TRBJ2-7, with TRBD1 identical over 7 bases. The V segment lost 4 bases and the J segment 6 bases; nucleotides outside the gene matches: 4. The CDR3 sequence is 12 residues long. Germline CDR1 is SGHRS and CDR2 is YFSETQ. Here the CDR3 DNA reads TGCGCCAGCAGCGTACAGGGGTTCGAGCAGTACTTC. It translates to CASSVQGFEQYF.

The V call is TRBV4-3, the J call TRBJ1-2; D is perhaps TRBD1 (6 bases). Germline values: CDR1 LGHNA, CDR2 YSLEER. V dropped 0 bases and J dropped 5 bases, with 10 bases sitting between them. CDR3 length: 14 residues. The CDR3 DNA follows: TGCGCCAGCAGCCAAGAGTTAGGGGGGTATGGCTACACCTTC. It yields the protein CASSQELGGYGYTF.

There are many counts of this clonotype. V is TRBV20-1 and J is TRBJ1-5, with a possible D match to TRBD1 (6 bases). Germline values: CDR1 DFQATT, CDR2 SNEGSKA (reference sequence). The germline V and J ends were trimmed by 0 bases and 4 bases, with 13 bases remaining between them. There are 15 residues in the CDR3. This chain's CDR3 is CSARDAGHSNQPQHF. The CDR3 nucleotides are TGCAGTGCTAGAGATGCGGGACATTCTAATCAGCCCCAGCATTTT.

The chain couples TRBV4-3 to TRBJ2-3; 8 nucleotides align to TRBD2. CDR1 and CDR2 (germline): LGHNA, YSLEER. The length of the CDR3 is 16 residues. The V gene end was trimmed by 1 base and the J gene end by 2 bases; junction bases not matched to a gene: 5. The DNA for the CDR3 is TGCGCCAGCAGCCAAGCGCGGGGGGCGCTCACAGATACGCAGTATTTT. Residues: CASSQARGALTDTQYF.

This sequence joins TRBV4-2 and TRBJ1-4; 7 bases are a match to TRBD1. V was clipped by 4 bases and J by 4 bases; unmatched bases: 6. The CDR3 spans 15 residues. Germline V gene lookup returns CDR1 LGHNA and CDR2 YNFKEQ. In nucleotides, the CDR3 is TGTGCCAGCAGCCCCGGGACAGCCAGTAATGAAAAACTGTTTTTT. Protein: CASSPGTASNEKLFF.